The present T cell receptor beta chain was sequenced within a study of cytomegalovirus exposure and HLA in healthy donors. Overall study results and limits: Prediction of most subjects' HLA-A and HLA-B alleles by TCR beta sequences was reportedly accurate.

PCR was performed using 60 Vbeta and 13 Jbeta primers. Repertoires were generated with immunoSEQ multiplex PCR, while TCRdb's copy carries only in-frame clones and drops some. The table records approximately 290,000 clones, over 70% of them present only once. The CDR3 is made up of 15 amino acids. J lost 1 base, V lost 8 bases, and 8 bases had no gene match. From germline, CDR1 is LNHDA and CDR2 SQIVND (reference sequence). As to this clone: The antigen remains unidentified.

Sequencing input: PBMCs. V usage is TRBV19 and J usage is TRBJ1-1; TRBD1 matches at 9 bases. The clonotype comes from a girl aged 2 to 9 in good health and CMV-seronegative. The CDR3, as DNA: TGTGCCAGTGCCGAATCGGGACAGGGGAACACTGAAGCTTTCTTT. Translating gives CASAESGQGNTEAFF.